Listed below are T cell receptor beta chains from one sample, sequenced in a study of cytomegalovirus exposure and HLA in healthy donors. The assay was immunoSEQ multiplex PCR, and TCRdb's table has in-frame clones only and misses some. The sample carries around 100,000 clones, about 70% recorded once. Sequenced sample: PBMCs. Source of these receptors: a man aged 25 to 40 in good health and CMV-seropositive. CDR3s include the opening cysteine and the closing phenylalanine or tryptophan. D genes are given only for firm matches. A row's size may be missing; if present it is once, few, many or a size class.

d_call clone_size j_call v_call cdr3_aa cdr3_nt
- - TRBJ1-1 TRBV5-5 CASSLVPKDRGTEAFF TGTGCCAGCAGCTTGGTCCCGAAGGACCGGGGAACTGAAGCTTTCTTT
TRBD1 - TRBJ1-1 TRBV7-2 CASRPAPTQGAYTEAFF TGTGCCAGCAGGCCAGCCCCTACACAGGGGGCTTACACTGAAGCTTTCTTT
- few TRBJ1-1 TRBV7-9 CASSPYRVPEAFF TGTGCCAGCAGCCCCTACAGGGTACCTGAAGCTTTCTTT
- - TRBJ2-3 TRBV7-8 CASSLLGVPSTDTQYF TGTGCCAGCAGCTTGTTGGGCGTACCTAGCACAGATACGCAGTATTTT
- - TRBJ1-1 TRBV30 CAWSPSGSIGTEAFF TGTGCCTGGAGTCCATCAGGGTCCATTGGCACTGAAGCTTTCTTT
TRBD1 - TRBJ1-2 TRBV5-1 CASSSLQGRTGYTF TGCGCCAGCAGCTCACTACAGGGGAGAACGGGCTACACCTTC
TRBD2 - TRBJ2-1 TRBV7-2 CASSPSGTSGYHEQFF TGTGCCAGCAGCCCTTCCGGGACTAGCGGATATCATGAGCAGTTCTTC
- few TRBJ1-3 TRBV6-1 CASSEPVAGSGNTIYF TGTGCCAGCAGTGAACCGGTCGCGGGCTCTGGAAACACCATATATTTT
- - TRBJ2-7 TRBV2 CASSSLLGGRRYEQYF TGTGCCAGCAGTTCCCTTTTGGGGGGGCGCAGGTACGAGCAGTACTTC
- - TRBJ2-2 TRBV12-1 CASSPKGTGGTGELFF TGTGCCAGCAGCCCAAAGGGGACAGGAGGGACCGGGGAGCTGTTTTTT
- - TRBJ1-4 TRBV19 CASRGGATNEKLFF TGTGCCAGTCGGGGGGGGGCAACTAATGAAAAACTGTTTTTT
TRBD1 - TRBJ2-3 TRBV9 CASSSGTAPSTDTQYF TGTGCCAGCAGCTCCGGGACAGCCCCTAGCACAGATACGCAGTATTTT
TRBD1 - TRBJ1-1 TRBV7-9 CASSSRQGDEAFF TGTGCCAGCAGCTCCCGACAGGGGGATGAAGCTTTCTTT
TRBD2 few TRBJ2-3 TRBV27 CASSFGREPGPDTQYF TGTGCCAGCAGTTTCGGGCGGGAGCCAGGCCCAGATACGCAGTATTTT
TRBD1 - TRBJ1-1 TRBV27 CASSPGQGRMDTEAFF TGTGCCAGCAGTCCGGGACAGGGGCGTATGGACACTGAAGCTTTCTTT
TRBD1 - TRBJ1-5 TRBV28 CASSLRGRDQPQHF TGTGCCAGCAGTTTGAGGGGGCGCGATCAGCCCCAGCATTTT
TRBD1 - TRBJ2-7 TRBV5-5 CASSSGTGRNYEQYF TGTGCCAGCAGCTCCGGGACAGGGAGAAACTACGAGCAGTACTTC
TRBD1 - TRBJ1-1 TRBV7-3 CASSLSDRGVAFF TGTGCCAGCAGCTTATCAGACAGGGGAGTAGCTTTCTTT
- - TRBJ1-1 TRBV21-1 CASWSLAGSWNTEAFF TGTGCCAGCTGGAGTTTAGCGGGAAGTTGGAACACTGAAGCTTTCTTT
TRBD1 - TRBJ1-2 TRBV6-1 CASSEQWTDRANTF TGTGCCAGCAGTGAGCAGTGGACGGACAGGGCAAACACCTTC
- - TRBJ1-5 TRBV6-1 CASRLLLEPQHF TGTGCCAGCAGACTCCTCCTCGAGCCCCAGCATTTT
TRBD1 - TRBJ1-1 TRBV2 CASSEYPLPGDRDGREAFF TGTGCCAGCAGTGAATACCCCCTCCCGGGGGACAGGGACGGTCGTGAAGCTTTCTTT
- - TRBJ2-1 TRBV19 CASSTQGVLRHEQFF TGTGCCAGTAGTACACAGGGAGTACTACGCCATGAGCAGTTCTTC
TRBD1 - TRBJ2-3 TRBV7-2 CASSSRPTGTGWYF TGTGCCAGCAGCTCCAGACCCACCGGGACAGGGTGGTATTTT
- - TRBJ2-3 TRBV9 CASSVVVGGADTQYF TGTGCCAGCAGCGTAGTTGTGGGAGGCGCAGATACGCAGTATTTT
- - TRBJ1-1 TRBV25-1 CASTETGNTEAFF TGTGCCAGCACAGAAACAGGAAACACTGAAGCTTTCTTT
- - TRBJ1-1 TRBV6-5 CASSYDSLPNETEAFF TGTGCCAGCAGTTACGACAGTTTACCTAATGAGACTGAAGCTTTCTTT
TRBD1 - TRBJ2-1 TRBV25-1 CASNRDRNNEQFF TGTGCCAGCAACCGGGACAGGAACAATGAGCAGTTCTTC
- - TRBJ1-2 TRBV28 CASSSPSFVRAQNGYTF TGTGCCAGCAGTTCCCCCTCTTTCGTCAGGGCGCAAAATGGCTACACCTTC
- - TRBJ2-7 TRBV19 CASSMPGFSYEQYF TGTGCCAGTAGTATGCCAGGGTTCTCCTACGAGCAGTACTTC
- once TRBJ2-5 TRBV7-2 CASTLGGTQYF TGTGCCAGCACCCTGGGAGGGACCCAGTACTTC
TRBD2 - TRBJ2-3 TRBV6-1 CASSDRAGAIDTQYF TGTGCCAGCAGTGATCGAGCGGGAGCTATAGATACGCAGTATTTT
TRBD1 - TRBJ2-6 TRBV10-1 CATKPGQGYSGANVLTF TGCGCCACCAAACCGGGACAGGGCTACTCTGGGGCCAACGTCCTGACTTTC
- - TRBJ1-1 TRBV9 CASTLDISMNTEAFF TGTGCCAGCACCCTAGATATTTCCATGAACACTGAAGCTTTCTTT
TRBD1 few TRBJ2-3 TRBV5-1 CASSSGTEATDTQYF TGCGCCAGCAGCTCGGGGACAGAAGCCACAGATACGCAGTATTTT
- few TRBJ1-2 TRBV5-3 CARSLAVSGRICMLGYTF TGTGCCAGAAGCTTGGCCGTTTCAGGCCGTATTTGTATGTTGGGCTACACCTTC
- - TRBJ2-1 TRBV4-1 CASSQDPGGGRNEQFF TGCGCCAGCAGCCAAGATCCAGGGGGAGGTCGGAATGAGCAGTTCTTC
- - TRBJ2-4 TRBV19 CATTDRAKNIQYF TGTGCCACGACAGACAGAGCCAAAAACATTCAGTACTTC
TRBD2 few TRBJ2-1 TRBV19 CASSIDRRIRIGRNEQFF TGTGCCAGTAGTATAGATCGGAGAATACGCATCGGGAGGAATGAGCAGTTCTTC
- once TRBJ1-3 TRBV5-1 CASRPGRATSGNTIYF TGCGCCAGCAGGCCCGGGAGGGCGACCTCTGGAAACACCATATATTTT
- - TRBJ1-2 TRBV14 CASSSTGSFGYGYTF TGTGCCAGCAGCTCTACAGGGAGTTTTGGGTATGGCTACACCTTC
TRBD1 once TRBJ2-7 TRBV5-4 CASSLDPGQGYEQYF TGTGCCAGCAGCCTGGATCCGGGACAGGGTTACGAGCAGTACTTC
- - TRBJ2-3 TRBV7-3 CASSPAGITDTQYF TGTGCCAGCAGCCCCGCCGGGATCACAGATACGCAGTATTTT
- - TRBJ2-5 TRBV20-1 CSATETQYF TGCAGTGCTACGGAGACCCAGTACTTC
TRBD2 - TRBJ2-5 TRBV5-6 CASSLYRLAGEETQYF TGTGCCAGCAGCTTGTATCGTCTAGCGGGGGAGGAGACCCAGTACTTC